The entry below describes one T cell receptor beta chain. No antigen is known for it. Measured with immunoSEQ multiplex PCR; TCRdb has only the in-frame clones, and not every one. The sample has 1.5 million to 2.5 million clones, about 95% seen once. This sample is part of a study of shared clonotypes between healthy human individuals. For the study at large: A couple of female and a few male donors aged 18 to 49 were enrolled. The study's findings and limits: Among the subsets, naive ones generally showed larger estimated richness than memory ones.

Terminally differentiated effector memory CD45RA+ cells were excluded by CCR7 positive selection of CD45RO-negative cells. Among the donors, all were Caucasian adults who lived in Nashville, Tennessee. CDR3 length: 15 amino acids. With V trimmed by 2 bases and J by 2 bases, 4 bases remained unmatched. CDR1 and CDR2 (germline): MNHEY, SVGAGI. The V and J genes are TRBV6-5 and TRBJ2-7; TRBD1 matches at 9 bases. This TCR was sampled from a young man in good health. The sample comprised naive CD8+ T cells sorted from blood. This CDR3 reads CASSYEGTGTYEQYF. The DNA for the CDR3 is TGTGCCAGCAGTTACGAGGGGACAGGGACCTACGAGCAGTACTTC.